This T cell receptor beta chain was found in a study of cytomegalovirus exposure and HLA in healthy donors (TCRdb year 2017). In the study overall: An earlier analysis of fewer than 750 of the donors reported approximately 300 Gb of sequence data and 95 million to 140 million unique TCR beta sequences obtained from some 200 million T cells. All discovery cohort repertoires had been generated on a single sequencing platform. To decide whether each TCR beta V gene segment behaved as functional or pseudogenic, an earlier analysis of some 570 of the donors relied on high-throughput TCR beta sequencing. HLA typing included class I and class II loci at four-digit resolution. An early release covering about 600 HLA-typed donors comprised about 320 gigabases of sequencing data and roughly 85 million unique TCR sequences. Because of strong linkage in the cohort, 4 to 6 DR-DQ haplotypes were treated as single units for association and clustering. Of the 398 genotyped donors, roughly 80% fell in the genetic ancestry cluster associated with self-reported Caucasian donors. Genome-wide SNP genotypes for about 55% of the roughly 670 donors were used in a later genetic analysis, which treated that subset as a discovery cohort. In a later analysis, previously published TCR beta repertoires from several hundred donors were re-analyzed and high-resolution HLA genotyping was added so that TCR occurrence patterns could be studied. The study was designed to test whether signatures of past pathogen exposure could be identified by cataloging public T cell receptors. Donor age, sex, ethnicity and CMV serostatus were compiled together with the repertoire data. Across around 400 genotyped donors of the cohort, an average of about 240,000 unique TCR beta nucleotide sequences per donor were sequenced, and roughly 17% of those sequences were non-productive. In addition to the first cohort of around 670 subjects, a separate validation cohort of approximately 110 different subjects was used. The later analysis used no new phenotypic data to find candidate immune exposures, relying instead on TCR beta sequences and their occurrence across donors. To predict cytomegalovirus infection status, the study brought together high-throughput TCR immunosequencing, statistical association of individual TCRs with disease status, and machine learning. The study used immunosequencing to profile the T cell repertoires of 600 to 850 subjects and linked those repertoires to cytomegalovirus serostatus. Typing coverage differed by locus: A, B, C, DRB1 and DQB1 were typed in roughly 620-630 donors, DQA1 in about 500, DPA1 in some 570, and DPB1 in 472.

Findings and caveats that apply to the study as a whole: When HLA alleles, especially DR and DQ, strongly co-occurred, TCR associations were difficult to assign to individual alleles. An association between a missense DCLRE1C variant and V-gene and J-gene trimming of TCR beta chains was found in a later genetic analysis and replicated in an independent cohort. Cytomegalovirus status was reported to be diagnosed by the classifier with high specificity and sensitivity in both the original and validation cohorts. According to a later genetic analysis, donors in an Asian-associated ancestry cluster had fewer N-insertions in productive TCRs than the roughly 700-donor mean. The authors suggested that the approach could potentially be extended to other disease states and immunological phenotypes. Linkage disequilibrium might explain the correlated functional status among segregating V segments, but an unknown experimental factor could not be excluded. Several of the top co-occurrence clusters appeared to be linked to parvovirus B19, influenza, CMV and Epstein-Barr virus, according to a later analysis. CMV serostatus was the only immune exposure information available for the cohort. A group of highly shared sequence variants was considered likely to be a technical artifact of the sequencing pipeline. Sequencing depth was assumed to be roughly uniform across donors in the presence/absence analyses, though that assumption may not hold. Specific HLA alleles were associated with about 17,000 TCR beta sequences at a false discovery rate of 0.05 in a later analysis. In this cohort, only TCR beta chains were sequenced, and detectable features were limited by the absence of alpha or paired-chain data. A later analysis found that HLA-associated TCR beta chains were more clonally expanded and had lower generation probabilities than equally common non-associated chains. Because counts were too low, about 15 rarely observed V segments, including chromosome 9 orphons, were left out of the earlier analysis of 500 to 650 of the donors. Because the 87-base-pair reads could not distinguish some IMGT-functional V segments, including TRBV6-2 and TRBV6-3, those segments were excluded. In a later analysis, the rate of TCR association differed among HLA loci, with DRB1 alleles having the most associated TCRs and HLA-C alleles having the fewest. A total of roughly 160 TCR beta chains were listed by the study as associated with cytomegalovirus. HLA typing was unavailable for some donors at each locus, so association tests used only the typed subset. In an earlier analysis of approximately 590 of the donors, most TCR beta V segments appeared in productive rearrangements about 87% or about 30% of the time, broadly matching IMGT annotations. A further reported finding was that TCR beta sequences accurately predicted the HLA-A and HLA-B alleles for most subjects in the first cohort. Most TCR sequences were observed very rarely across donors, whereas some public TCRs were present in many individuals. In vitro tests confirmed that a few of the cytomegalovirus-associated TCR beta chains recognize cytomegalovirus antigens. Most CMV-associated TCR beta chains appeared to be HLA-restricted in a later analysis, and the HLA associations seemed to be driven largely by CMV exposure.

As encoded in the germline V gene, CDR1 is MDHEN while CDR2 is SYDVKM. The CDR3 has 14 amino acids, counting the end cysteine and phenylalanine. Only the CDR3 portion is preserved as DNA: 42 bases, with reading frame beginning at the first base. Clipping removes 6 bases from V and 8 bases from J, with 10 as the unmatched junction base count. To prepare the library, the immunoSEQ multiplex PCR assay was applied. For the multiplex PCR, a mixture combining 60 forward primers for TCR Vbeta segments and 13 reverse primers for TCR Jbeta segments was used. The CDR3 region of rearranged TCR beta genes was amplified from genomic DNA by a multiplex PCR assay. The Illumina HiSeq System was used to sequence the amplified TCR beta libraries as 87-base-pair reads. On the study's bioinformatics: A later analysis tallied around 87 million unique TCR beta chains across the 666 repertoires, and about 12 million of those chains were shared by two or more donors. Raw reads were error-corrected and collapsed into unique sequences with a nearest-neighbor algorithm that merged closely related sequences to remove PCR and sequencing errors. V, D and J gene segments were assigned by aligning CDR3 sequences to IMGT reference sequences. Each retained sequence needed at least a six-nucleotide match to both a V gene segment and a J gene segment. Rearrangements were called productive when the CDR3 lacked stop codons and stayed in frame with V and J; all others were non-productive. Following IMGT convention, CDR3 was defined as the stretch from the second conserved V-encoded cysteine up to the conserved J-encoded phenylalanine. In an earlier analysis of around 600 of the donors, sequences lacking an unambiguous match to a single V gene segment were excluded. In an earlier analysis of roughly 500 of the donors, V segments were called functional above 56.7% productive rearrangements and were called segregating when the between-donor standard deviation exceeded 5%. A statistical classification framework was built to diagnose cytomegalovirus status from the catalog of TCR beta chain sequences. V and J gene assignment, in a later analysis, came from comparing TCR nucleotide sequences with IMGT/GENE-DB human TR gene sequences. Using the TCRdist pipeline, a later analysis assigned CDR3 sequences along with most-parsimonious VDJ recombination scenarios. In a later analysis, each TCR beta chain was defined by its CDR3 amino acid sequence together with its V-gene family, and reads lacking a unique V-gene family were excluded. In a later analysis, 450 to 600 highly shared, low-generation-probability nucleotide sequences were removed to address suspected cross-contamination and a sequencing artifact. In a later analysis, a clonal expansion index for each public chain was calculated from normalized within-repertoire ranks of inferred template counts. In a later analysis, generation probabilities were computed using a VDJ recombination model fitted to out-of-frame rearrangements, and the results were checked against IGoR. Hypergeometric tests were used in a later analysis to score TCR-TCR, TCR-HLA and TCR-CMV co-occurrence, with a repertoire-size bias correction applied to the TCR pairs. A later analysis estimated false discovery rates by permuting HLA or CMV assignments 20 times. A later analysis grouped co-occurring TCRs with DBSCAN, adding TCRdist sequence similarity when clustering within HLA-allele-positive subsets. Co-occurrence clustering excluded repertoires with fewer than 30,000 or more than 120,000 public chains, plus five with anomalous nucleotide sharing. TCRdb retrieved this table from immuneACCESS and kept in-frame rearrangements only. Not all clones are present; in checked studies, unresolved V genes account for under half, and no reason is known for the remainder. From that table come the V and J calls and clone size; the DNA was used to work out D and trimming. In all, the sample holds about 190,000 clones, and roughly 13% of those were seen once. The top ten clonotypes cover less than 8.5% of the sample.

In the case of this clone: There is no known antigen for this receptor. Base quality data are lacking; no much larger clone is found one base away.

The cohort consisted of 650 to 850 healthy bone marrow donors. At the time of sampling, every cohort member was nominally healthy, though immune exposures that went unrecorded were likely present. The donor was CMV seropositive and belonged to the group of about 290 seropositive cohort members. A peripheral blood sample was collected from each donor, and TCR beta sequencing was performed on peripheral blood mononuclear cells. Genomic DNA was extracted from the blood cell samples with the Qiagen DNeasy Blood Extraction Kit. Sequencing was done on a sample of PBMCs. This clonotype was obtained from a middle-aged man in good health and CMV-seropositive. The chain uses TRBV28 and TRBJ1-2; 9 nucleotides in the junction match TRBD1. CDR3 region: CASSETGGIGGYTF. The nucleotide sequence reads TGTGCCAGCAGCGAGACAGGGGGGATAGGCGGCTACACCTTC.